These 11 T cell receptor beta chains were all obtained from the same sample, sequenced in a study of blood T cell repertoires in COVID-19. The table came from immunoSEQ multiplex PCR; TCRdb's copy has only in-frame clones and leaves some out. The repertoire holds 140,000 or so clones, with more than 85% as singletons. Sequencing was performed on peripheral blood. These receptors all come from a human donor in a cohort sampled during active COVID-19.

The V call is TRBV27, the J call TRBJ2-2; D uncertain. Trimming pared 5 bases from V and 1 base from J, leaving 14 bases between. CDR3 length equals 16 residues. The V gene's germline CDR1 is MNHEY and CDR2 SMNVEV (reference sequence). The CDR3 bases are TGTGCCAGCAGTCCCGGAGCGCCTGGGAACACCGGGGAGCTGTTTTTT. It encodes CASSPGAPGNTGELFF.

The CDR3 DNA reads as TGTGCCAGCAGTCTGGGACAGGGCCAAGAGACCCAGTACTTC. It is translated as CASSLGQGQETQYF. The chain links TRBV2 to TRBJ2-5; 9 bases match TRBD1. Germline V gives CDR1 SNHLY, CDR2 FYNNEI. CDR3 length: 14 amino acids. V gave up 5 bases and J gave up 1 base; unmatched junction bases: 2.

The CDR3 reads CASSFLNGNTIYF. CDR3 DNA: TGTGCCAGCAGCTTCCTAAATGGAAACACCATATATTTT. The chain employs TRBV5-5 and TRBJ1-3, with D uncertain. The CDR3 spans 13 residues. The V and J ends lost 2 bases and 3 bases respectively, with 6 bases between them. Germline CDR1 is SGHKS and CDR2 is YYEKEE (reference sequence).

The V and J genes are TRBV28 and TRBJ1-2; 7 positions match TRBD1. Germline V gene lookup returns CDR1 MDHEN and CDR2 SYDVKM. Trimming cost V 8 bases and J 5 bases; bases outside gene matches: 8. The CDR3 has 13 amino acids. The CDR3 is CASLRGGSYGYTF. The CDR3 bases are TGTGCCAGCTTGCGAGGGGGCTCTTATGGCTACACCTTC.

The chain carries TRBV18 and TRBJ2-5, with D unclear. V lost 1 base and J 2 bases, leaving 8 bases between the germline ends. CDR1 is KGHSH, CDR2 LQKENI, per germline. The CDR3 sequence is 14 residues long. CDR3 in amino acids: CASSPQVRQETQYF. The DNA for the CDR3 is TGTGCCAGCTCACCACAAGTCAGACAAGAGACCCAGTACTTC.

The chain has TRBV4-1 and TRBJ1-1; D is possibly TRBD1 (6 bases). Germline V gives CDR1 MGHRA, CDR2 YSYEKL. The CDR3 runs 15 residues. With 0 bases removed from V and 6 bases from J, the gap between germline ends came to 14 bases. The CDR3 DNA follows: TGCGCCAGCAGCCAAGAAAGGGCCAGGGGAGCTGAAGCTTTCTTT. Its translation is CASSQERARGAEAFF.

The chain employs TRBV5-1 and TRBJ2-7; 10 positions match TRBD1. Losses at the gene ends were 0 bases for V and 4 bases for J; bases not matched to a gene: 4. The germline gives CDR1 SGHRS, CDR2 YFSETQ. There are 15 residues in the CDR3. The CDR3 here is CASSLEGQGLYEQYF. The CDR3, as DNA: TGCGCCAGCAGCTTGGAGGGACAGGGGCTTTACGAGCAGTACTTC.

The rearrangement links TRBV25-1 to TRBJ2-7, with D possibly TRBD1 on 6 matching bases. The CDR3 totals 13 residues. The V end lost 5 bases, the J end lost 1 base, and 9 bases lay between the germline ends. Germline V CDR1 and CDR2: MGHDK, SYGVNS. The CDR3 sequence is CASSTTGSYEQYF. CDR3 DNA sequence: TGTGCCAGCAGTACGACAGGTTCCTACGAGCAGTACTTC.

The V and J genes are TRBV4-1 and TRBJ2-7, with a weak D call TRBD1 (5 bases). Between the trimmed V and J ends, which lost 1 base and 4 bases, there was a span of 11 bases. The CDR3 is made up of 14 amino acids. Germline CDR1 reads MGHRA; CDR2 reads YSYEKL. CDR3 sequence: CASSQGAGKYEQYF. The DNA of the CDR3 is TGCGCCAGCAGCCAAGGGGCAGGGAAGTACGAGCAGTACTTC.

In this sample, this clone turned up a few times. The CDR3 DNA sequence: TGTGCCAGCAGCCCCCCGCCCCGACTAGCGGGGGGGAGAAACACCGGGGAGCTGTTTTTT. Protein sequence: CASSPPPRLAGGRNTGELFF. The gene calls are TRBV7-3 and TRBJ2-2; 14 bases line up with TRBD2. This CDR3 has 20 residues. Trimming at V came to 5 bases and at J to 2 bases, leaving 13 bases not matched to a gene. The germline CDR1 and CDR2 sequences are SGHTA and FQGTGA.

This chain connects TRBV5-5 to TRBJ1-1; maybe TRBD1 (6 bases). The CDR3 is made up of 13 amino acids. Germline V gives CDR1 SGHKS, CDR2 YYEKEE (reference sequence). V gave up 4 bases and J gave up 5 bases, with 12 bases separating them. The CDR3 is CASSKGGRTEAFF. The CDR3, as DNA: TGTGCCAGCAGCAAAGGGGGTCGGACTGAAGCTTTCTTT.